What follows describes a single T cell receptor beta chain. These data come from a study of blood T cell repertoires in COVID-19. Study at large: Researchers got acute and convalescent COVID-19 samples from the United States, Italy and Spain. Sources were T cells, B-cell-depleted T cells, or PBMCs; the material itself was cDNA or gDNA.

Per the original data handling: By means of reference gene primer amplification, nucleated cell counts were estimated. Method: immunoSEQ multiplex PCR; TCRdb's copy keeps in-frame clones and lacks some. V, J and clone size derive from that table, while D and trimming were established from the DNA sequence. The table shows about 100,000 clones, with approximately 90% occurring only once. The germline CDR1 and CDR2 sequences are SGHDN and FVKESK. The CDR3 contains 15 residues. V shed 3 bases and J 14 bases; nucleotides not matched to a gene: 13. The TCR comes from a man between 45 and 60 years old with active COVID-19. The chain joins TRBV14 to TRBJ1-6; TRBD1 matches at 7 bases. What was sequenced was peripheral blood. CDR3 sequence: CASSQGQTTALTLHF. CDR3 nucleotides: TGTGCCAGCAGCCAGGGACAGACAACCGCCCTCACCCTCCACTTT.